Sequencing of this TCR beta chain was carried out in a study of cytomegalovirus exposure and HLA in healthy donors. The length of the CDR3 is 14 residues. Trimming at V came to 6 bases and at J to 7 bases, leaving 6 bases not matched to a gene. Germline V gene lookup returns CDR1 LGHNT and CDR2 FRNRAP. PCR used 60 Vbeta primers and 13 Jbeta primers. Method: immunoSEQ multiplex PCR; TCRdb's copy keeps in-frame clones and lacks some. The sample contains 150,000 or so clones, roughly three quarters of which appear only once. Study-level results: There were some public TCRs occurring in many donors, but most TCR sequences were rare. A missense DCLRE1C variant was associated with V- and J-gene trimming of TCR beta chains in a later analysis, and an independent cohort replicated the association. Common viral pathogens seemed, in a later analysis, to connect with several of the most significant clusters. Reportedly, TCR beta sequences accurately predicted HLA-A and HLA-B alleles in most subjects.

Points on this clone: Its antigen is as yet unknown.

The sequencing input was PBMCs. The gene calls are TRBV12-5 and TRBJ2-1; the match to TRBD2 covers 10 bases. The TCR comes from a man aged 25 to 40 in good health and CMV-seropositive. The DNA for the CDR3 is TGTGCTAGTGGATCCATTAGCGGGGGGAATGAGCAGTTCTTC. Encoded protein: CASGSISGGNEQFF.